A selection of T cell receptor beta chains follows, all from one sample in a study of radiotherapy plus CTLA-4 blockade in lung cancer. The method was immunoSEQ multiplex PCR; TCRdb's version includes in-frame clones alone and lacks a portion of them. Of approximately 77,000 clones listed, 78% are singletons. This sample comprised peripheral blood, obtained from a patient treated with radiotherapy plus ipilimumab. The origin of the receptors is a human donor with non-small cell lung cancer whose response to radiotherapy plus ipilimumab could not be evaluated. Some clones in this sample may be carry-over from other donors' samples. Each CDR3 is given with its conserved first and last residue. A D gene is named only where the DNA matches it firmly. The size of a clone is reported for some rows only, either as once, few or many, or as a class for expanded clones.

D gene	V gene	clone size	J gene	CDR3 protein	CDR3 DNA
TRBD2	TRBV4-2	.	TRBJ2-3	CASSLLSGGAEDTQYF	TGTGCCAGCAGCCTCCTTAGCGGGGGGGCGGAAGATACGCAGTATTTT
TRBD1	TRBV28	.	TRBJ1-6	CASSGVGTDYFNNSPLHF	TGTGCCAGCAGTGGGGTTGGGACAGATTATTTTAATAATTCACCCCTCCACTTT
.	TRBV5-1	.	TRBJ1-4	CASSLEGGEKLFF	TGCGCCAGCAGCTTGGAGGGGGGGGAAAAACTGTTTTTT
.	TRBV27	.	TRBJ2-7	CASSFGIYGEGEQYF	TGTGCCAGCAGTTTCGGGATATATGGAGAGGGCGAGCAGTACTTC
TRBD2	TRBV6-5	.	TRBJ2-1	CASSYVAGVSNEQFF	TGTGCCAGCAGTTACGTAGCGGGGGTTAGCAATGAGCAGTTCTTC
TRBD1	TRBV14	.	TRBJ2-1	CASSVPGTGLHNEQFF	TGTGCCAGCAGCGTCCCCGGGACAGGGCTCCACAATGAGCAGTTCTTC
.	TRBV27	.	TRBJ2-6	CASSLSPRAESGANVLTF	TGTGCCAGCAGTTTATCCCCGAGGGCAGAGTCTGGGGCCAACGTCCTGACTTTC
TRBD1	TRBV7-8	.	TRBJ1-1	CASSLGDRGTEAFF	TGTGCCAGCAGCTTGGGGGACAGGGGCACTGAAGCTTTCTTT
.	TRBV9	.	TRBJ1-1	CASSVTENVAGNTEAFF	TGTGCCAGCAGCGTTACAGAAAACGTCGCTGGGAACACTGAAGCTTTCTTT
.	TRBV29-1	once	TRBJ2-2	CSAPGLGEGYGELFF	TGCAGCGCTCCGGGGTTGGGAGAGGGTTACGGGGAGCTGTTTTTT
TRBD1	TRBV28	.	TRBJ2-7	CASSLLQGDYEQYF	TGTGCCAGCAGTTTATTACAGGGGGACTACGAGCAGTACTTC
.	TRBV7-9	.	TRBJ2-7	CASSKHRDPTEQYF	TGTGCCAGCAGCAAGCACAGGGACCCTACCGAGCAGTACTTC
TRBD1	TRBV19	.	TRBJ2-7	CASSPTGLSSYEQYF	TGTGCCAGTAGCCCGACAGGGCTCAGCTCCTACGAGCAGTACTTC
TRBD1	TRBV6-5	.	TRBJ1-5	CASSPGTGNQPQHF	TGTGCCAGCAGTCCCGGGACAGGCAATCAGCCCCAGCATTTT
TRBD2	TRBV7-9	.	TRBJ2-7	CASSLGTSPTYEQYF	TGTGCCAGCAGCTTAGGGACTAGCCCGACCTACGAGCAGTACTTC
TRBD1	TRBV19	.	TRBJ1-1	CASSPWTGQATEAFF	TGTGCCAGTAGTCCGTGGACAGGGCAGGCGACTGAAGCTTTCTTT
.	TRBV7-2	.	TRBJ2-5	CASSIRDSPKTQYF	TGTGCCAGCAGCATACGGGACTCCCCCAAGACCCAGTACTTC
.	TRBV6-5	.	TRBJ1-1	CASSYSPRQGKAFF	TGTGCCAGCAGTTACTCCCCCCGGCAGGGGAAAGCTTTCTTT
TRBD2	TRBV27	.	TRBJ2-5	CATHERGGNQETQYF	TGTGCCACACACGAGCGGGGGGGCAACCAAGAGACCCAGTACTTC
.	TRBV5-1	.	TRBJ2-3	CASSLGSSTDTQYF	TGCGCCAGCAGCTTGGGTTCTAGCACAGATACGCAGTATTTT
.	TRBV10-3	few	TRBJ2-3	CAIRGDREADTQYF	TGTGCCATCAGGGGCGACAGGGAGGCAGATACGCAGTATTTT
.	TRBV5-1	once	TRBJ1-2	CASSTGTAVLDGYTF	TGCGCCAGCAGCACCGGGACTGCGGTGTTGGATGGCTACACCTTC
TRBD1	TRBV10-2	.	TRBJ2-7	CASIPRGTGSQEQYF	TGCGCCAGCATCCCCAGAGGGACAGGGTCCCAGGAGCAGTACTTC
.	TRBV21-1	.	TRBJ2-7	CASSKGGGTYEQYF	TGTGCCAGCAGCAAAGGCGGGGGGACCTACGAGCAGTACTTC
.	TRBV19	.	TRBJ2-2	CASSAQGWDTGELFF	TGTGCCAGTAGCGCACAGGGATGGGACACCGGGGAGCTGTTTTTT
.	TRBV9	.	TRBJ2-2	CASSAGTLNTGELFF	TGTGCCAGCAGCGCTGGGACACTGAACACCGGGGAGCTGTTTTTT
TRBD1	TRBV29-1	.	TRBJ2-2	CSARQGPGELFF	TGCAGCGCTCGACAGGGACCCGGGGAGCTGTTTTTT
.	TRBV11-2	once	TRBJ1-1	CASSLERTATEAFF	TGTGCCAGCAGCTTAGAAAGGACAGCCACTGAAGCTTTCTTT
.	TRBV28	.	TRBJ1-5	CASRQANQPQHF	TGTGCCAGCAGACAGGCCAATCAGCCCCAGCATTTT